Following are 18 T cell receptor beta chains from one sample sequenced in a study of cytomegalovirus exposure and HLA in healthy donors. PCR employed 60 Vbeta and 13 Jbeta primers. Sequencing used immunoSEQ multiplex PCR; TCRdb keeps in-frame clones, though not all of them. The sample carries 200,000 or so clones, 75% to 90% recorded once. The sequencing input was PBMCs. Receptors originate from a middle-aged man in good health and CMV-seropositive.

Regarding this clone: Other nucleotide sequences in the sample specify the same CDR3. The rearrangement joins TRBV5-1 to TRBJ2-2; weak D call: TRBD2 (5 bases). This CDR3 comprises 15 residues. V dropped 2 bases and J dropped 0 bases, with 8 bases sitting between them. Germline-derived CDR1 and CDR2 are SGHRS and YFSETQ. The CDR3 protein is CASSFSGANTGELFF. The CDR3 DNA is TGCGCCAGCAGCTTCAGCGGTGCGAACACCGGGGAGCTGTTTTTT.

The genes are TRBV27 and TRBJ2-2; D might be TRBD1 (5 bases). Germline V gene data show CDR1 as MNHEY and CDR2 as SMNVEV (reference sequence). This CDR3 contains 15 residues. The V and J ends lost 1 base and 1 base respectively, with 7 bases between them. CDR3 amino acids: CASSLLGRNTGELFF. The CDR3 DNA reads TGTGCCAGCAGTTTATTGGGGCGGAACACCGGGGAGCTGTTTTTT.

The rearrangement uses TRBV25-1 and TRBJ1-6; no clear D gene. Germline V gene sequence: CDR1 MGHDK, CDR2 SYGVNS. Trimming cost V 4 bases and J 4 bases, with 8 bases left between them. This CDR3 is built from 14 residues. CDR3 coding DNA: TGTGCCAGCAGTGTTGGGCTGTATAATTCACCCCTCCACTTT. Translated: CASSVGLYNSPLHF.

This chain uses TRBV25-1 with TRBJ2-7; tentative D call: TRBD1 (6 bases). The V end lost 7 bases, the J end lost 2 bases, and 18 bases lay between the germline ends. This CDR3 is 15 amino acids long. CDR1 is MGHDK and CDR2 is SYGVNS in the germline V gene. This chain's CDR3 is CASTPGQGRPYEQYF. The DNA for the CDR3 is TGTGCCAGCACCCCGGGACAAGGTAGACCCTACGAGCAGTACTTC.

This chain joins TRBV5-1 and TRBJ2-3; 8 nucleotides agree with TRBD1. Germline V CDR1 and CDR2: SGHRS, YFSETQ. V dropped 2 bases and J dropped 5; count of bases not matched to a gene: 4. The CDR3 spans 14 residues. In nucleotides, the CDR3 is TGCGCCAGCAGCTTAACCAGGGGGCGAGATACGCAGTATTTT. Encoded protein: CASSLTRGRDTQYF. Based on the CDR3 plus reference TRBV5-1 and TRBJ2-3, the full variable domain is KAGVTQTPRYLIKTRGQQVTLSCSPISGHRSVSWYQQTPGQGLQFLFEYFSETQRNKGNFPGRFSGRQFSNSRSEMNVSTLELGDSALYLCASSLTRGRDTQYFGPGTRLTVL.

In this sample, this clone turned up once. The chain carries TRBV2 and TRBJ2-2; the match to TRBD2 covers 7 bases. The germline V gene has CDR1 SNHLY and CDR2 FYNNEI. The V and J ends lost 4 bases and 7 bases, in that order; junction bases with no gene match: 15. This CDR3 has 17 amino acids. This CDR3 is CASSVSSGVAIGGELFF. The CDR3 nucleotides are TGTGCCAGCAGTGTTTCCAGCGGGGTGGCAATCGGCGGGGAGCTGTTTTTT.

This chain joins TRBV28 and TRBJ1-1; tentative D call: TRBD1 (5 bases). This CDR3 comprises 13 residues. Germline-derived CDR1 and CDR2 are MDHEN and SYDVKM. V gave up 6 bases and J gave up 7 bases, with 15 bases separating them. In DNA form, the CDR3 reads TGTGCCAGCAGGCGGCAGGGCGGGGGTGAAGCTTTCTTT. Protein product: CASRRQGGGEAFF.

Points on this clone: Other nucleotide sequences in the sample specify the same CDR3. V and J are TRBV7-2 and TRBJ2-7, with 7 bases lining up with TRBD1. The ends lost 1 base at V and 1 base at J; junction bases unmatched: 4. The CDR3 is made up of 15 amino acids. The germline V gene has CDR1 SGHTA and CDR2 FQGNSA. CDR3 DNA sequence: TGTGCCAGCAGCTTAGAGTGGGACAGATCCTACGAGCAGTACTTC. Translated, it gives CASSLEWDRSYEQYF.

The rearrangement joins TRBV28 to TRBJ2-1; possible D gene TRBD1, 6 bases. Germline CDR1 MDHEN, CDR2 SYDVKM. CDR3 size: 12 residues. Trimming removed 6 bases from V and 6 bases from J, with 9 bases in between. CDR3 DNA sequence: TGTGCCAGCAGCCGAGGGGGCAATGAGCAGTTCTTC. Translated: CASSRGGNEQFF.

The chain combines TRBV6-6 with TRBJ2-7; D gene ambiguous. Trimming took off 4 bases at V and 4 bases at J, with 17 bases between the two ends. The germline V gene has CDR1 MNHNY and CDR2 SVGAGI (reference sequence). This CDR3 comprises 15 residues. This CDR3 is CASSSSRHVIYEQYF. In DNA, the CDR3 is TGTGCCAGCAGTTCATCACGACATGTAATTTACGAGCAGTACTTC.

The gene calls are TRBV15 and TRBJ2-5, with D unclear. The CDR3 is 14 amino acids. Germline-derived CDR1 and CDR2 are LNHNV and YYDKDF (reference sequence). The V end was cut by 3 bases, the J end by 2 bases, with 10 bases between. The CDR3 region has the DNA TGTGCCACCAGCAGTCTAGTTGGGCAAGAGACCCAGTACTTC. Its protein is CATSSLVGQETQYF.

This sequence joins TRBV7-8 and TRBJ2-4, with D perhaps TRBD2 (7 bases). CDR3 length equals 18 residues. The ends were cut back, 2 bases at V and 2 bases at J, with 19 bases in the middle. In germline, CDR1 is SGHVS, CDR2 FQNEAQ. CDR3 loop: CASSLQAGAGSTKNIQYF. The DNA of the CDR3 is TGTGCCAGCAGCTTACAGGCGGGGGCCGGTAGTACCAAAAACATTCAGTACTTC.

The V call is TRBV2, the J call TRBJ2-2; D is unresolved. Germline lookup yields CDR1 SNHLY and CDR2 FYNNEI. Trimming cost V 6 bases and J 7 bases, with 9 bases left between them. CDR3 length: 12 residues. Here the CDR3 DNA reads TGTGCCAGCAGACAACCAAACGGGGAGCTGTTTTTT. The encoded protein is CASRQPNGELFF.

This chain links TRBV10-3 with TRBJ1-1, with 7 nucleotides matching TRBD1. In germline, CDR1 is ENHRY, CDR2 SYGVKD. The CDR3 runs to 15 residues. Trimming removed 4 bases from V and 1 base from J; junction bases left unmatched: 6. The CDR3 DNA reads TGTGCCATCAGTGGCGGGACAGTGCCGAACACTGAAGCTTTCTTT. Translation gives CAISGGTVPNTEAFF.

CDR3 DNA: TGCGCCAGCAGCTTGGGACTAGAGCAGTTCTTC. This translates into CASSLGLEQFF. The chain is built from TRBV5-1 and TRBJ2-1; D might be TRBD2 (5 bases). The CDR3 is 11 residues long. Germline-derived CDR1 and CDR2 are SGHRS and YFSETQ. V gave up 0 bases and J gave up 10 bases, with 5 bases separating them.

V and J are TRBV4-1 and TRBJ2-5; unclear D gene. V was trimmed by 4 bases and J by 3 bases, leaving 12 bases between them. The CDR3 is made up of 14 amino acids. Per germline, CDR1 MGHRA and CDR2 YSYEKL. The CDR3 region is CASSPRILKETQYF. CDR3 nucleotides: TGCGCCAGCAGCCCCAGGATATTAAAAGAGACCCAGTACTTC.

V gene TRBV19 combines with J gene TRBJ1-4; D unclear. Deletions cut 3 bases from V and 8 bases from J, with 7 bases between. The CDR3 runs to 12 residues. Germline V CDR1 and CDR2: LNHDA, SQIVND (reference sequence). CDR3 loop: CASSISREKLFF. The CDR3 DNA sequence: TGTGCCAGTAGTATTAGTCGGGAAAAACTGTTTTTT. The full variable domain, with the rest looked up from reference TRBV19 and TRBJ1-4, is DGGITQSPKYLFRKEGQNVTLSCEQNLNHDAMYWYRQDPGQGLRLIYYSQIVNDFQKGDIAEGYSVSREKKESFPLTVTSAQKNPTAFYLCASSISREKLFFGSGTQLSVL.

The sample holds one count of this clone. This chain connects TRBV11-2 to TRBJ1-1; tentatively, D is TRBD1 (6 bases). Germline values: CDR1 SGHAT, CDR2 FQNNGV. This CDR3 is 13 amino acids long. Trimming left V 3 bases short and J 3 bases short, with 8 bases between. The CDR3 DNA follows: TGTGCCAGCAGCTTCAACAGGGACACTGAAGCTTTCTTT. Encoded protein: CASSFNRDTEAFF.